This TCR beta chain was obtained from a study of blood T cell repertoires in COVID-19. Overall study context: Collection of acute and convalescent COVID-19 samples took place in the United States, Italy and Spain. The analysed material was cDNA or gDNA that came from T cells, B-cell-depleted T cells, or PBMCs.

V dropped 1 base and J dropped 5; count of bases not matched to a gene: 5. Germline values: CDR1 MNHNS, CDR2 SASEGT. The CDR3 sequence is 15 residues long. Cohort 3 donors counted as recovered after two negative PCRs, clearance, or resolved symptoms. Original processing methods: Quantification of nucleated cells was approximated via reference gene primer amplification. Using immunoSEQ multiplex PCR, the repertoire was profiled, and TCRdb retains in-frame clones only, with some absent. The D gene and trimming were derived from the DNA, and the V and J assignments and clone size from that table. The sample carries more than 300,000 clones, about nine tenths recorded once.

This clonotype was obtained from a man between 25 and 39 years old who had recovered from COVID-19. The V gene is TRBV6-1, the J gene TRBJ2-5; TRBD2 matches 9 bases. The sample consisted of PBMCs or T cells enriched from blood (not recorded which). The CDR3 spells CASSEGAGGPETQYF. The CDR3 DNA follows: TGTGCCAGCAGTGAAGGAGCGGGAGGCCCGGAGACCCAGTACTTC.